The 26 T cell receptor beta chains reported below all come from one sample, sequenced in a study of shared clonotypes between healthy human individuals. Measured with immunoSEQ multiplex PCR; TCRdb has only the in-frame clones, and not every one. The repertoire holds more than 2,000,000 clones, with more than 85% as singletons. Sequenced material: naive CD4+ T cells from PBMCs. Documented subset: CD45RA+ positively selected. Every receptor here comes from a man aged 18 to 30 in good health. Some clones in this sample may be carry-over from other donors' samples.

V is TRBV6-5 and J is TRBJ2-5; perhaps TRBD2 as D (5 bases). This CDR3 is built from 14 residues. The germline CDR1 and CDR2 sequences are MNHEY and SVGAGI. V lost 1 base, J lost 5 bases, and 11 bases lay in between. CDR3 protein: CASSYYRGQETQYF. The CDR3 DNA reads TGTGCCAGCAGTTACTATCGGGGTCAGGAGACCCAGTACTTC.

This chain uses TRBV21-1 with TRBJ1-1; TRBD1, the table's D call, lacks a check against the DNA. TRBV21-1 is a listed pseudogene. The CDR3 extends over 19 amino acids. The CDR3 bases are TGTGCCAGCAGCAGACACCCAGGGGGAAATCTGAGGATGAACACTGAAGCTTTCTTT. Amino acids: CASSRHPGGNLRMNTEAFF.

Points on this clone: Other DNA sequences in this specimen translate into the identical CDR3. The V call is TRBV15, the J call TRBJ2-3; possibly TRBD2 for D (5 bases). Per germline, CDR1 LNHNV and CDR2 YYDKDF (reference sequence). Deletions cut 1 base from V and 4 bases from J, with 6 bases between. This CDR3 is 13 amino acids long. The CDR3 DNA follows: TGTGCCACCAGCAGAGTGGGAGCAGATACGCAGTATTTT. Protein product: CATSRVGADTQYF.

The CDR3 reads CASSQDSVGSWRPGRGYTF. CDR3 DNA sequence: TGCGCCAGCAGCCAAGATTCTGTCGGCAGTTGGCGTCCGGGTAGAGGCTACACCTTC. This chain links TRBV4-3 with TRBJ1-2; no reliable D call. With 0 bases removed from V and 8 bases from J, the gap between germline ends came to 28 bases. CDR3 length: 19 residues. CDR1 LGHNA and CDR2 YSLEER come from the germline V gene.

This chain uses TRBV6-5 with TRBJ2-5; no clear D. Trimming stripped 4 bases from V and 5 bases from J, with 17 bases between. Germline V gene sequence: CDR1 MNHEY, CDR2 SVGAGI. The CDR3 length is 15 residues. CDR3 residues: CASSSHPILGETQYF. The CDR3 DNA reads TGTGCCAGCAGTTCTCACCCAATTCTGGGGGAGACCCAGTACTTC.

The chain carries TRBV2 and TRBJ2-7, with 11 bases fitting TRBD2. Germline CDR1 is SNHLY and CDR2 is FYNNEI. The V segment lost 3 bases and the J segment 5 bases; nucleotides outside the gene matches: 12. CDR3 length: 17 amino acids. The CDR3: CASSERGPSGRFHEQYF. CDR3 nucleotide sequence: TGTGCCAGCAGTGAGAGAGGGCCTAGCGGGAGGTTCCACGAGCAGTACTTC. Together with reference TRBV2 and TRBJ2-7, the CDR3 gives the full variable domain: EPEVTQTPSHQVTQMGQEVILRCVPISNHLYFYWYRQILGQKVEFLVSFYNNEISEKSEIFDDQFSVERPDGSNFTLKIRSTKLEDSAMYFCASSERGPSGRFHEQYFGPGTRLTVT.

This clone has a handful of counts. The rearrangement uses TRBV5-1 and TRBJ1-1, with a tentative D call TRBD1 (5 bases). Germline loops: CDR1 SGHRS, CDR2 YFSETQ. With 4 bases removed from V and 3 bases from J, the gap between germline ends came to 10 bases. The CDR3 runs to 13 residues. CDR3 DNA: TGCGCCAGCAGCCCGTTGACAGACACTGAAGCTTTCTTT. Amino acids: CASSPLTDTEAFF.

The chain joins TRBV18 to TRBJ2-7; D is perhaps TRBD1 (6 bases). Deletions cut 3 bases from V and 4 bases from J, with 13 bases between. The CDR3 runs to 14 residues. CDR1 is KGHSH and CDR2 is LQKENI in the germline V gene. The CDR3 DNA reads as TGTGCCAGCTCACCCCGGCAGGGGTTTTACGAGCAGTACTTC. Residues: CASSPRQGFYEQYF.

This rearrangement joins TRBV11-2 to TRBJ2-1; D tentatively reads TRBD1 or TRBD2 (5 bases each). The germline V gene has CDR1 SGHAT and CDR2 FQNNGV. The CDR3 sequence is 11 residues long. V lost 4 bases, J lost 13 bases, and 11 bases lay in between. The chain's CDR3 is CASSSGPAQFF. CDR3 sequence (DNA): TGTGCCAGCAGCTCGGGACCTGCACAGTTCTTC.

V gene TRBV28 combines with J gene TRBJ1-1; no definite D call. CDR3 length: 15 amino acids. V was trimmed by 2 bases and J by 1 base, leaving 11 bases between them. Germline V gene sequence: CDR1 MDHEN, CDR2 SYDVKM. This chain's CDR3 is CASSLGGLPNTEAFF. DNA of the CDR3: TGTGCCAGCAGTTTAGGAGGGCTCCCGAACACTGAAGCTTTCTTT. The whole variable domain, remainder taken from reference TRBV28 and TRBJ1-1, is DVKVTQSSRYLVKRTGEKVFLECVQDMDHENMFWYRQDPGLGLRLIYFSYDVKMKEKGDIPEGYSVSREKKERFSLILESASTNQTSMYLCASSLGGLPNTEAFFGQGTRLTVV.

V usage is TRBV7-7 and J usage is TRBJ2-1; maybe TRBD2 (6 bases). Germline V lookup: CDR1 SSHAT, CDR2 FNYEAQ (reference sequence). Deletions cut 4 bases from V and 3 bases from J, with 10 bases between. The CDR3 is 14 residues long. CDR3: CASSSGRDYNEQFF. CDR3 coding DNA: TGTGCCAGCAGCTCTGGGCGGGACTACAATGAGCAGTTCTTC.

There are a few counts of this clone. V usage is TRBV5-4 and J usage is TRBJ1-2, with 9 nucleotides matching TRBD1. There are 15 residues in the CDR3. The junction had 4 bases not matched to a gene; V was cut back by 0 bases and J by 4 bases. Germline assignment: CDR1 SGHNT and CDR2 YYREEE (reference sequence). This CDR3 is CASSLGGQGSYGYTF. DNA for the CDR3: TGTGCCAGCAGCTTGGGGGGACAGGGCTCCTATGGCTACACCTTC.

The V call is TRBV7-9, the J call TRBJ1-1; no clear D gene. Per germline, CDR1 SEHNR and CDR2 FQNEAQ (reference sequence). The CDR3 covers 15 residues. The V end was cut by 1 base, the J end by 4 bases, with 13 bases between. The CDR3, as DNA: TGTGCCAGCAGCTTAGGAGTTGGTTTGGGCACTGAAGCTTTCTTT. Its translation is CASSLGVGLGTEAFF.

The rearrangement joins TRBV7-2 to TRBJ2-3; D possibly corresponds to TRBD2 (10 bases). The CDR3 spans 15 residues. CDR1 and CDR2 (germline): SGHTA, FQGNSA. V was shortened by 4 bases and J by 6 bases, with 17 bases between the two germline ends. CDR3 protein: CASSSGQGLADTQYF. The CDR3 bases are TGTGCCAGCAGCTCGGGACAGGGACTAGCGGATACGCAGTATTTT.

This clone turned up a few times. This sequence joins TRBV30 and TRBJ1-1; D is possibly TRBD1 (5 bases). CDR1 and CDR2 from the germline V gene are GTSNPN and SVGIG (reference sequence). The CDR3 has 13 residues. V dropped 3 bases and J dropped 0 bases, with 8 bases sitting between them. CDR3 amino acids: CAWRRGVNTEAFF. Written as DNA, the CDR3 is TGTGCCTGGAGGAGGGGCGTGAACACTGAAGCTTTCTTT.

The chain has TRBV2 and TRBJ2-5, with D perhaps TRBD1 (6 bases). Germline values: CDR1 SNHLY, CDR2 FYNNEI. Deletions cut 7 bases from V and 3 bases from J, with 15 bases between. The CDR3 has 14 amino acids. The CDR3 DNA reads as TGTGCCAGCAAACACCGGGACAAGAAAGAGACCCAGTACTTC. As protein: CASKHRDKKETQYF.

This clone was seen a single time. The same CDR3 can be traced to other DNA sequences in this sample. Here the CDR3 DNA reads TGTGCCAGCTCACCACTCGGAGGGGGGGGCTACGAGCAGTACTTC. Its protein is CASSPLGGGGYEQYF. This chain joins TRBV18 and TRBJ2-7; D possibly corresponds to TRBD2 (7 bases). V lost 1 base, J lost 3 bases, and 13 bases lay in between. Germline lookup yields CDR1 KGHSH and CDR2 LQKENI. The CDR3 loop spans 15 amino acids.

This clone was picked up one time. V usage is TRBV28 and J usage is TRBJ1-2; the match to TRBD1 covers 8 bases. V lost 6 bases and J lost 5; bases outside the gene matches: 14. The CDR3 extends over 16 amino acids. Germline assignment: CDR1 MDHEN and CDR2 SYDVKM. DNA for the CDR3: TGTGCCAGCAGCCTAGGGCCCGGACAGGGAAGTTATGGCTACACCTTC. It codes for CASSLGPGQGSYGYTF.

This chain connects TRBV5-4 to TRBJ1-2; 9 nucleotides match TRBD1. CDR1 is SGHNT and CDR2 is YYREEE in the germline V gene (reference sequence). V lost 3 bases to trimming and J lost 2 bases; unmatched junction nucleotides: 5. CDR3 length: 15 amino acids. The CDR3 here is CASSSWTGANYGYTF. The DNA of the CDR3 is TGTGCCAGCAGCTCCTGGACAGGGGCGAACTATGGCTACACCTTC.

The gene calls are TRBV28 and TRBJ1-2, with 7 positions matching TRBD1. CDR1 MDHEN and CDR2 SYDVKM come from the germline V gene. After removal of 4 bases from V and 4 bases from J, the junction contained 9 bases not matched to a gene. The CDR3 is 15 amino acids. The CDR3 DNA is TGTGCCAGCAGTTCAGGGACAGTTCGTTTCTATGGCTACACCTTC. Encoded protein: CASSSGTVRFYGYTF.

In this sample, this clone turned up once. V and J are TRBV7-9 and TRBJ2-5; 7 bases line up with TRBD2. V was pared by 5 bases and J by 5 bases, with 5 bases of the junction left unmatched. Germline V gives CDR1 SEHNR, CDR2 FQNEAQ (reference sequence). The CDR3 loop spans 13 amino acids. The CDR3 here is CASSMTSLETQYF. The CDR3 region has the DNA TGTGCCAGCAGCATGACTAGCTTGGAGACCCAGTACTTC.

The V gene is TRBV10-2, the J gene TRBJ1-2; D might be TRBD1 (5 bases). The germline V gene encodes CDR1 WSHSY and CDR2 SAAADI. V gave up 3 bases and J gave up 4 bases, with 24 bases separating them. CDR3 length equals 18 residues. CDR3 DNA sequence: TGCGCCAGCAGTGAACGGCCAGGGCAACGAACACTTATCTATGGCTACACCTTC. Its translation: CASSERPGQRTLIYGYTF.

V and J are TRBV5-7 and TRBJ2-7; unclear D gene. TRBV5-7 is filed as an ORF, its function uncertain. V lost 0 bases and J 3 bases, leaving 10 bases between the germline ends. The CDR3 has 14 residues. CDR3 bases: TGTGCCAGCAGCTTGGCCGGCCGGAGCTACGAGCAGTACTTC. It translates to CASSLAGRSYEQYF.

The chain carries TRBV7-9 and TRBJ1-1; 11 bases match TRBD1. CDR1 is SEHNR, CDR2 FQNEAQ, per germline (reference sequence). V was pared by 6 bases and J by 8 bases, with 5 bases of the junction left unmatched. This CDR3 spans 13 amino acids. The CDR3 reads CASRRTGGAEAFF. For the CDR3, the DNA is TGTGCCAGCAGGCGGACAGGGGGCGCCGAAGCTTTCTTT.

The V gene is TRBV27, the J gene TRBJ2-7; D is undetermined. Germline CDR1 is MNHEY and CDR2 is SMNVEV (reference sequence). V was shortened by 5 bases and J by 3 bases, with 8 bases between the two germline ends. This CDR3 spans 12 amino acids. CDR3 sequence reads: CASSEDHYEQYF. The CDR3 region has the DNA TGTGCCAGCAGTGAAGATCACTACGAGCAGTACTTC.

The chain is built from TRBV7-3 and TRBJ2-3; 9 bases are a match to TRBD2. Germline CDR1 and CDR2: SGHTA and FQGTGA. Trimming took 4 bases from V and 4 from J; bases not matched to a gene: 9. This CDR3 spans 16 amino acids. DNA of the CDR3: TGTGCCAGCAGCTCGACTCTTAGCGGGAGAGCAGATACGCAGTATTTT. It is translated as CASSSTLSGRADTQYF. Variable domain in full (rest from reference TRBV7-3 and TRBJ2-3): GAGVSQTPSNKVTEKGKYVELRCDPISGHTALYWYRQSLGQGPEFLIYFQGTGAADDSGLPNDRFFAVRPEGSVSTLKIQRTERGDSAVYLCASSSTLSGRADTQYFGPGTRLTVL.